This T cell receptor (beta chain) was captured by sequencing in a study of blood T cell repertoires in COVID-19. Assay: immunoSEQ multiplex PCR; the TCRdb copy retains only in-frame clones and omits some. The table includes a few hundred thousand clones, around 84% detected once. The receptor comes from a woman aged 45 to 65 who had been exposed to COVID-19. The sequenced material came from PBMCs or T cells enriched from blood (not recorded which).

The CDR3 bases are TGTGCCAGCAGCCTACAGGGGGATAATTCACCCCTCCACTTT. It specifies CASSLQGDNSPLHF. V gene TRBV7-2 combines with J gene TRBJ1-6, with 8 bases lining up with TRBD1. Germline lookup yields CDR1 SGHTA and CDR2 FQGNSA. This CDR3 has 14 amino acids. V lost 5 bases and J lost 5; bases outside the gene matches: 2.